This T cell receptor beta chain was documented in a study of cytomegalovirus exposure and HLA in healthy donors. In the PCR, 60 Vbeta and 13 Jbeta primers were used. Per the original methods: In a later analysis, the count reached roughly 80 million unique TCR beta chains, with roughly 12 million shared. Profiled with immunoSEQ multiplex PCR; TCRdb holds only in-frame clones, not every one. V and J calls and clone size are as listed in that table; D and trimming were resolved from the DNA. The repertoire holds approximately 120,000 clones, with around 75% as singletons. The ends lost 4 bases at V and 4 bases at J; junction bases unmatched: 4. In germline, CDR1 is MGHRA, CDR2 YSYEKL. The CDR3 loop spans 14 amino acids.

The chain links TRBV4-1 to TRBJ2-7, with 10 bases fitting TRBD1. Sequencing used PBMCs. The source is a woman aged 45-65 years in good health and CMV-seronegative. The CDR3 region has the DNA TGCGCCAGCAGCCTTAGACAGGGGGCGTACGAGCAGTACTTC. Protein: CASSLRQGAYEQYF.